These T cell receptor beta chains were read from a single sample in a study of cytomegalovirus exposure and HLA in healthy donors. Clones were read by immunoSEQ multiplex PCR, and TCRdb kept only the in-frame ones, dropping some. The sample carries more than 200,000 clones, roughly 79% recorded once. Sequenced input: PBMCs. Receptors originate from a male donor in good health and CMV-seronegative. CDR3s include the opening cysteine and the closing phenylalanine or tryptophan. The size field is filled for only some rows; it gives once, few, many or a size class.

TRBV19	NA	TRBJ2-7	CASRDRGLDEQYF
TRBV4-1	NA	TRBJ2-7	CASSQRPDRTSYEQYF
TRBV19	NA	TRBJ2-5	CASSIAETQYF
TRBV15	NA	TRBJ2-7	CATSRGQGREQYF
TRBV28	NA	TRBJ1-1	CASSVGGGANTEAFF
TRBV15	once	TRBJ2-6	CATSVSAPSSGANVLTF
TRBV29-1	NA	TRBJ2-5	CSVVVAGLRETQYF
TRBV11-1	once	TRBJ2-3	CASSLVSTQWDTQYF
TRBV5-1	once	TRBJ2-1	CASSLLGLAGGTPNEQFF
TRBV14	NA	TRBJ2-7	CASSKDREYEQYF
TRBV19	NA	TRBJ1-2	CASSRRGREHYGYTF
TRBV27	NA	TRBJ1-2	CASSPLGSGYTF
TRBV7-2	NA	TRBJ2-3	CASSLGLPGADTQYF
TRBV5-4	once	TRBJ2-2	CASSSGKAGELFF
TRBV19	NA	TRBJ2-2	CASSIGEGGPAGELFF
TRBV2	NA	TRBJ2-3	CASSEGATSTDTQYF
TRBV4-3	few	TRBJ2-1	CASSQLTGTPTDEQFF
TRBV4-3	NA	NA	CASSPRTGPYEQYF
TRBV14	NA	TRBJ2-1	CASSQVSGAYNEQFF
TRBV30	few	TRBJ2-1	CAWILAGRVNEQFF
TRBV5-6	NA	TRBJ2-7	CASSLAGVTGGYEQYF
TRBV10-3	NA	TRBJ2-3	CAISAWGVQSTDTQYF
TRBV6-5	few	TRBJ1-4	CASSYAAGVPEKLFF
TRBV4-1	NA	TRBJ2-1	CASSQVAGRNSYNEQFF
TRBV4-3	NA	TRBJ2-7	CASSQVWTASYEQYF
TRBV19	NA	TRBJ2-7	CASSIVAGSSYEQYF
TRBV7-7	NA	TRBJ2-2	CASSLVQGATGELFF
TRBV30	NA	TRBJ2-7	CAWSPAVEQYF
TRBV9	NA	TRBJ2-1	CASSLLDRAGGEQFF
TRBV7-9	NA	TRBJ1-1	CASSFRGFGEAFF
TRBV11-2	few	TRBJ1-5	CASSLAGQAHNQPQHF
TRBV28	few	TRBJ1-5	CASTGGGQPQHF
TRBV19	NA	TRBJ2-5	CASSPDRVSETQYF
TRBV27	NA	TRBJ1-1	CASSLSATVNTEAFF
TRBV28	NA	TRBJ2-7	CASSSYFAGGVPFNSYEQYF
TRBV4-1	NA	TRBJ1-5	CASSQDPTGVQPQHF
TRBV7-2	NA	TRBJ2-6	CASSLGAGWGSGANVLTF
TRBV10-3	NA	TRBJ2-5	CAISVQGGEETQYF
TRBV5-6	NA	TRBJ1-2	CASSRQGGGYGYTF
TRBV5-1	NA	TRBJ2-7	CASSLFPGYEQYF
TRBV27	NA	TRBJ2-3	CASTLTDTQYF
TRBV7-6	NA	TRBJ1-5	CASSLGIGSDNQPQHF
TRBV7-8	NA	TRBJ2-3	CASSLAWRGEDTQYF
TRBV28	few	TRBJ1-2	CASSLHDYYGYTF
TRBV27	few	TRBJ2-1	CASSPGAYNEQFF
TRBV27	NA	TRBJ2-1	CASSYQGHNEQFF
TRBV7-9	NA	TRBJ1-2	CASTPGQGHGYGYTF
TRBV9	NA	TRBJ1-1	CASSQGRLRAEAFF
TRBV19	NA	TRBJ1-2	CASSRGQGASYGYTF
TRBV19	NA	TRBJ1-5	CASSTRQGGNQPQHF
TRBV5-1	NA	TRBJ2-3	CASSWGWTSGSQDTQYF
TRBV27	NA	TRBJ2-1	CASSLIGLAGGPSYNEQFF
TRBV27	NA	TRBJ2-3	CASLPGQSVTDTQYF
TRBV28	once	TRBJ2-2	CASSRETANTGELFF
TRBV20-1	NA	TRBJ2-5	CSAPKETQYF
TRBV2	once	TRBJ1-1	CASSIRQGGDTEAFF
TRBV5-1	NA	TRBJ2-7	CASSLGTGTYEQYF
TRBV30	NA	TRBJ1-4	CAWSFRATNEKLFF